This T cell receptor (beta chain) is drawn from a study of cytomegalovirus exposure and HLA in healthy donors. As for the study in general: HLA-typed donors were the source of 83 million or so unique TCRs, which an early data release held. General study findings and limits: A cluster of highly shared sequence variants was likely a sequencing artifact. CMV serostatus alone was available as immune exposure information.

As concerns this clone: The target antigen is unknown.

Per germline, CDR1 MNHNY and CDR2 SVGAGI (reference sequence). V lost 4 bases, J lost 10 bases, and 4 bases lay in between. This CDR3 is 9 amino acids long. The PCR contained 60 Vbeta and 13 Jbeta primers. Profiled with immunoSEQ multiplex PCR; TCRdb holds only in-frame clones, not every one. The profile covers fewer than 100,000 clones, with 78% appearing a single time and about 0.79% taken by the ten largest. The sequence came from a woman aged 60 to 75 in good health and CMV-seronegative. The source material was PBMCs. V gene TRBV6-6 combines with J gene TRBJ1-1; D not certain. CDR3 region: CASSSRAFF. The CDR3 region has the DNA TGTGCCAGCAGTTCCAGAGCTTTCTTT.